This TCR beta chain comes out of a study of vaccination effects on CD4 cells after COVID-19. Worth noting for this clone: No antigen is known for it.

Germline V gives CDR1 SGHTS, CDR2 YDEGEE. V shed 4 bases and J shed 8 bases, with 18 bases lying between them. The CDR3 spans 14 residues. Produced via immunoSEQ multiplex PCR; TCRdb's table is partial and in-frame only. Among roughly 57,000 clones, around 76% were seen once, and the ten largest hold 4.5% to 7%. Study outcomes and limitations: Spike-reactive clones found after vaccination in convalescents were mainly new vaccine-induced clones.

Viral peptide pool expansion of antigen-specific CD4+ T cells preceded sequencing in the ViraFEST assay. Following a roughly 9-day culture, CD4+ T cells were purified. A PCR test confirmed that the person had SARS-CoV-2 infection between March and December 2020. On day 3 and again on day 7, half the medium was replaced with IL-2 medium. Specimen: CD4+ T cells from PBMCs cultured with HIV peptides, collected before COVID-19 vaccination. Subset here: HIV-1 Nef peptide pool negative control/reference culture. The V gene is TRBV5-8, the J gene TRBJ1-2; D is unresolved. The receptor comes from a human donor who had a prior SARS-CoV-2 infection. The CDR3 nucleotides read TGTGCCAGCAGCCGGGGTGTCTGGAGGGCCGGCTACACCTTC. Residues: CASSRGVWRAGYTF.